This paragraph covers one T cell receptor beta chain sequence. Its specificity is not known. The data were taken from a study of T cell responses to AZD1222 COVID-19 vaccine. Study-wide background: Pooling covered second doses at about 4 or about 12 weeks. The study, taken as a whole, reports: Seropositive at baseline were only six or seven AZD1222 recipients. With two AZD1222 doses given, Spike-specific TCR breadth and depth both rose. Reports say nearly half of spike-specific TCRs go after unmutated variant regions.

Germline V gene data show CDR1 as SGHRS and CDR2 as YFSETQ. The CDR3 spans 14 residues. V was cut by 4 bases and J by 1 base, with 11 bases left in between. Data came from immunoSEQ multiplex PCR; TCRdb stores just in-frame clones and leaves some out. Of around 94,000 clones in the sample, roughly 84% were seen once. The chain has TRBV5-1 and TRBJ1-1; no definite D call. The clonotype comes from an adult in good health. The sequencing used peripheral blood, collected on day 0 of AZD1222 vaccination. CDR3 in DNA: TGCGCCAGCAGCGTGAGCAAAGAGAACACTGAAGCTTTCTTT. Translation: CASSVSKENTEAFF.